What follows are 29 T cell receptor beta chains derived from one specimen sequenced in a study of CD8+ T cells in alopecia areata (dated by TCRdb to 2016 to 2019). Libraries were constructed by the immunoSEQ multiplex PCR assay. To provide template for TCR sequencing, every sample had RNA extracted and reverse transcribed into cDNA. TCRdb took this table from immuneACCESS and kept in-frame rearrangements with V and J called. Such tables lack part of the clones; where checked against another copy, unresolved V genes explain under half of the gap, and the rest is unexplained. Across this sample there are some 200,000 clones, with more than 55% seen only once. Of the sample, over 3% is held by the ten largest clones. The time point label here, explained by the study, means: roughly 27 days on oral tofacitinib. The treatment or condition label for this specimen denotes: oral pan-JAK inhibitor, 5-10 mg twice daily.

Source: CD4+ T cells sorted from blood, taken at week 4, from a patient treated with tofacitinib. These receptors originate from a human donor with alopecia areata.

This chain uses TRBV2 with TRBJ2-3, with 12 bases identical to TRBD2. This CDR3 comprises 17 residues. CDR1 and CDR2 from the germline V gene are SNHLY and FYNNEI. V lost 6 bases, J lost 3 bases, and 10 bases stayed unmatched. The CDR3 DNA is TGTGCCAGCAGACCCATCTTTCTAGCGGGGGGGACAGATACGCAGTATTTT. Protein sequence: CASRPIFLAGGTDTQYF.

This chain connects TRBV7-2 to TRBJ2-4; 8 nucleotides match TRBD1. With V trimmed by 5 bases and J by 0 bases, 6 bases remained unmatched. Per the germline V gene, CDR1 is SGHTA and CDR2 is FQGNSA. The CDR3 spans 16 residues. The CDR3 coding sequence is TGTGCCAGCAGCAGACGGACAGGGCTAGCCAAAAACATTCAGTACTTC. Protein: CASSRRTGLAKNIQYF.

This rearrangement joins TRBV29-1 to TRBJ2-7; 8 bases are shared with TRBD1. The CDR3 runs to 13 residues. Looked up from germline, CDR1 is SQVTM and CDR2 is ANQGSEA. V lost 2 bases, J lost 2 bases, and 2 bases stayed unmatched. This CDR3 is CSVEQGATYEQYF. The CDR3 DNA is TGCAGCGTTGAACAGGGGGCGACCTACGAGCAGTACTTC.

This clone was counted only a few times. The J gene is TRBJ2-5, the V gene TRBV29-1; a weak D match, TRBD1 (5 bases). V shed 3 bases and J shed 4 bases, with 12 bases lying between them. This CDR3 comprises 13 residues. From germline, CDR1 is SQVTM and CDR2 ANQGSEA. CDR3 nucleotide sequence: TGCAGCGTTGACAAGGGGCTCTCAGAGACCCAGTACTTC. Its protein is CSVDKGLSETQYF.

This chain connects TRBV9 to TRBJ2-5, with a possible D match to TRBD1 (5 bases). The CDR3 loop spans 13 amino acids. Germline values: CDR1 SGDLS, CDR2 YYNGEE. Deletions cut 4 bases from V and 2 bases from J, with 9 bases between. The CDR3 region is CASSTRDQETQYF. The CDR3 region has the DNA TGTGCCAGCAGCACCAGGGATCAAGAGACCCAGTACTTC. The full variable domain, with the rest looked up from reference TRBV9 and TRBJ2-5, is DSGVTQTPKHLITATGQRVTLRCSPRSGDLSVYWYQQSLDQGLQFLIQYYNGEERAKGNILERFSAQQFPDLHSELNLSSLELGDSALYFCASSTRDQETQYFGPGTRLLVL.

CDR3 coding DNA: TGCGCCAGCAGTCCCACTGGGAGAGGAAACTATGGCTACACCTTC. It is translated as CASSPTGRGNYGYTF. J is TRBJ1-2 and V is TRBV23-1; D unclear. TRBV23-1 is marked as an open reading frame, function uncertain. The CDR3 contains 15 residues. Trimming left V 4 bases short and J 2 bases short, with 14 bases between.

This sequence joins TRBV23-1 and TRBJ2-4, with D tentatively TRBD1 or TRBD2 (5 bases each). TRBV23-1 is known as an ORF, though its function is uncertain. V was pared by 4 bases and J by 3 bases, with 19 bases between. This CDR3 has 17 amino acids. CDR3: CASSRLLGVRSKNIQYF. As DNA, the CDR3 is TGCGCCAGCAGTCGATTATTGGGGGTCCGAAGCAAAAACATTCAGTACTTC.

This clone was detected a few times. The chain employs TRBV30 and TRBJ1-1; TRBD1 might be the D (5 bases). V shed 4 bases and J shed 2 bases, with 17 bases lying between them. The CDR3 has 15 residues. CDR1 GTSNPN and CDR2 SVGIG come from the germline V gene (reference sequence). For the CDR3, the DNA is TGTGCCTGGACAGGGTTCCGGTTCGTAAACACTGAAGCTTTCTTT. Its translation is CAWTGFRFVNTEAFF.

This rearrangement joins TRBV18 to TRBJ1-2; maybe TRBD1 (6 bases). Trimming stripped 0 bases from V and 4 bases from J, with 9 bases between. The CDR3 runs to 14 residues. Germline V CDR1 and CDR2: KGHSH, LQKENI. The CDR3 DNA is TGTGCCAGCTCACCACCATCGGACAGCTATGGCTACACCTTC. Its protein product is CASSPPSDSYGYTF. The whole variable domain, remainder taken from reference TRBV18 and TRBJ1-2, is NAGVMQNPRHLVRRRGQEARLRCSPMKGHSHVYWYRQLPEEGLKFMVYLQKENIIDESGMPKERFSAEFPKEGPSILRIQQVVRGDSAAYFCASSPPSDSYGYTFGSGTRLTVV.

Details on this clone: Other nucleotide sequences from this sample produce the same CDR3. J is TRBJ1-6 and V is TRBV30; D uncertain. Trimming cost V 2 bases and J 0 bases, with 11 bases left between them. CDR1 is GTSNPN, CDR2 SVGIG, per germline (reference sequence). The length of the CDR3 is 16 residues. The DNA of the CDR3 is TGTGCCTGGAGTCCCCGAGGTAGCTCCTATAATTCACCCCTCCACTTT. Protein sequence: CAWSPRGSSYNSPLHF.

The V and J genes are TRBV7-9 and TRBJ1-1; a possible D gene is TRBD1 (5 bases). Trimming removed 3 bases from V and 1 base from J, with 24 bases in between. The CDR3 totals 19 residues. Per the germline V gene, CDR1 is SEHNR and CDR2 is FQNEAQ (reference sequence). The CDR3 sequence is CASSFRKRFRDAQNTEAFF. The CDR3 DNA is TGTGCCAGCAGCTTTCGGAAACGTTTCCGGGACGCTCAGAACACTGAAGCTTTCTTT.

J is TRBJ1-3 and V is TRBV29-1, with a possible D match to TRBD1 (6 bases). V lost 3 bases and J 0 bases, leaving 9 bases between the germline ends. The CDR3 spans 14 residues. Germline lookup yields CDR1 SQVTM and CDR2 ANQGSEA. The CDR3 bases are TGCAGCGTTGATCAGGGGAACTCTGGAAACACCATATATTTT. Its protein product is CSVDQGNSGNTIYF.

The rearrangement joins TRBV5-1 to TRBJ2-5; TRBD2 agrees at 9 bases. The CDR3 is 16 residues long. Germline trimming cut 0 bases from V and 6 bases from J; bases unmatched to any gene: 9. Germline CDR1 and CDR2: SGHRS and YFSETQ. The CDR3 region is CASSLAAGGPMKTQYF. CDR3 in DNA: TGCGCCAGCAGCTTGGCCGCGGGGGGGCCGATGAAGACCCAGTACTTC.

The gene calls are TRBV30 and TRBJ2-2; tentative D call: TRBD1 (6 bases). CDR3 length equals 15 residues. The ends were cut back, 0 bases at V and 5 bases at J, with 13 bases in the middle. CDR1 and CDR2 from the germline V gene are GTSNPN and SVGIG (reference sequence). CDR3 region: CAWSVVTGPTGELFF. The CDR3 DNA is TGTGCCTGGAGTGTTGTCACAGGGCCTACCGGGGAGCTGTTTTTT.

The CDR3 DNA reads TGTGCCAGCAGTCCACGGGCCCTGGGAACAGATACGCAGTATTTT. It translates to CASSPRALGTDTQYF. The chain couples TRBV7-2 to TRBJ2-3; D is unclear. The CDR3 runs to 15 residues. The germline CDR1 and CDR2 sequences are SGHTA and FQGNSA. V shed 6 bases and J shed 3 bases, with 16 bases lying between them.

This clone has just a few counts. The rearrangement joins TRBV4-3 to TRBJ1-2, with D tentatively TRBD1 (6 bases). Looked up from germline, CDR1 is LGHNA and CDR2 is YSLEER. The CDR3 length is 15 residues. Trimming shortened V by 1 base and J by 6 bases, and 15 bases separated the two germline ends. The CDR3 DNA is TGCGCCAGCAGCCAAGCAGGGGTTGTGTGGGATGGCTACACCTTC. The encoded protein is CASSQAGVVWDGYTF.

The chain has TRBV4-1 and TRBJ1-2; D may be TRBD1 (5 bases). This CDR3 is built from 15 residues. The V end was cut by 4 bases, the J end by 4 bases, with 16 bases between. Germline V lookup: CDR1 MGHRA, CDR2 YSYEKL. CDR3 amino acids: CASSLSGAVGYGYTF. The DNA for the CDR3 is TGCGCCAGCAGCCTATCCGGGGCTGTGGGCTATGGCTACACCTTC.

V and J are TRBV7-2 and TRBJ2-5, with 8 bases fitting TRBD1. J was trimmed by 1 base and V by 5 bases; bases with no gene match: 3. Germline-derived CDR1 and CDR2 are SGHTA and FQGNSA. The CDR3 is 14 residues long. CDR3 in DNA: TGTGCCAGCAGCCTCGGGACAGGCCAAGAGACCCAGTACTTC. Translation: CASSLGTGQETQYF.

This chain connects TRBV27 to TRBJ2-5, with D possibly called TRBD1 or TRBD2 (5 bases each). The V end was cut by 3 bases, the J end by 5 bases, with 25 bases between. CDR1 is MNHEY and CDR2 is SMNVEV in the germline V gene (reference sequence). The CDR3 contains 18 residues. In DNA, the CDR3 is TGTGCCAGCAGTTTGGGCTCGGGTCAGGGACCCAAGTATGAGACCCAGTACTTC. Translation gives CASSLGSGQGPKYETQYF.

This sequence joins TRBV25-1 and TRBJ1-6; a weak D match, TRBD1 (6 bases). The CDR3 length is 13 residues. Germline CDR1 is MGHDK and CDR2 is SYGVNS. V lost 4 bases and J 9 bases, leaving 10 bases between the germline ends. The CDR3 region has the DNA TGTGCCAGCAGTGCAGGGGAGGGTTCACCCCTCCACTTT. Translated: CASSAGEGSPLHF.

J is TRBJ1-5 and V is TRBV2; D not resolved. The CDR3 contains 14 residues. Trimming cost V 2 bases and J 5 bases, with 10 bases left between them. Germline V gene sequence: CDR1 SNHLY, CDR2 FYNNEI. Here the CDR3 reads CASSELRGDQPQHF. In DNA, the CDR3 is TGTGCCAGCAGTGAATTACGTGGAGATCAGCCCCAGCATTTT.

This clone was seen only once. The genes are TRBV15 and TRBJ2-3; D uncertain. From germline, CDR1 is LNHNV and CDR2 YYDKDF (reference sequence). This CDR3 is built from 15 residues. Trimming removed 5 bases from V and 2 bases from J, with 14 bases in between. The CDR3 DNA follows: TGTGCCACCAGCTATGTTAACCCAGTCACAGATACGCAGTATTTT. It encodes CATSYVNPVTDTQYF.

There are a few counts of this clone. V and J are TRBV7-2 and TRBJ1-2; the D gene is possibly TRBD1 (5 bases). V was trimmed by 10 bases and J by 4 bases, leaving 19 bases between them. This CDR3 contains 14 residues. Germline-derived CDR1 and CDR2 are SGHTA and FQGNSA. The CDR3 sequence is CATSMGGNPYGYTF. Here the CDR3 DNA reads TGTGCCACCTCGATGGGGGGAAACCCCTATGGCTACACCTTC.

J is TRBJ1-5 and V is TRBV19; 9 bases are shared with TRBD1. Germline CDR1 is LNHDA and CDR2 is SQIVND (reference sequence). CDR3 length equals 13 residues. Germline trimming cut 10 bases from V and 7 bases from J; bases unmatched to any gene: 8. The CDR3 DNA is TGTGCCACCCGCGGACAGGGGCGGCAGCCCCAGCATTTT. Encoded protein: CATRGQGRQPQHF.

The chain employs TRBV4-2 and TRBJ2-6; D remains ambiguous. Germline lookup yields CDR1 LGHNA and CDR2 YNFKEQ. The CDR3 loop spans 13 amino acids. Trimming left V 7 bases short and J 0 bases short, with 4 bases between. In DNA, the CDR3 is TGTGCCAGCATGACCTCTGGGGCCAACGTCCTGACTTTC. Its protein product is CASMTSGANVLTF.

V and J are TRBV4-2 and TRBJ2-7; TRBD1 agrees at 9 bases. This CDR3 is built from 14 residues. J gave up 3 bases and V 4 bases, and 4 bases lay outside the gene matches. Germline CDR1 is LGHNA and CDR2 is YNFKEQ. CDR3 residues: CASSLGQGLYEQYF. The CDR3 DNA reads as TGTGCCAGCAGCCTTGGACAGGGGCTCTACGAGCAGTACTTC.

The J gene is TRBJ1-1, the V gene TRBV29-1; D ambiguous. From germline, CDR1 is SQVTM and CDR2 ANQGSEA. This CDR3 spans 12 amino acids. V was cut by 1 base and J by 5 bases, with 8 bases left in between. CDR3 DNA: TGCAGCGTTGAAGTGGGGAGGACTGAAGCTTTCTTT. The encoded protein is CSVEVGRTEAFF.

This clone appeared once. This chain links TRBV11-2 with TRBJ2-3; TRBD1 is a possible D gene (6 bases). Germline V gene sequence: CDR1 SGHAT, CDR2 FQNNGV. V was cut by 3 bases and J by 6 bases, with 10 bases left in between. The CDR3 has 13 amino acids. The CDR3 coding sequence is TGTGCCAGCAGCTTCCGGACAGCCGATACGCAGTATTTT. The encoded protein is CASSFRTADTQYF. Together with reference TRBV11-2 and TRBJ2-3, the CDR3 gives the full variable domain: EAGVAQSPRYKIIEKRQSVAFWCNPISGHATLYWYQQILGQGPKLLIQFQNNGVVDDSQLPKDRFSAERLKGVDSTLKIQPAKLEDSAVYLCASSFRTADTQYFGPGTRLTVL.

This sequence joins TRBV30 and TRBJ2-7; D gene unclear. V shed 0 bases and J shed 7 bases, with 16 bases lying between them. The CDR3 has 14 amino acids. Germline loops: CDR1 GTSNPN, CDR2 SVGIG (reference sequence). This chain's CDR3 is CAWSVIGQTREQYF. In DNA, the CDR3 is TGTGCCTGGAGTGTAATAGGGCAGACGAGAGAGCAGTACTTC.